These 21 T cell receptor beta chains share one sample of origin, sequenced in a study of vaccination and CD4 T cells after COVID-19. These TCRs' antigens remain unknown. The Oncomine TCR Beta short-read assay was what sequenced the DNA obtained from cultured CD4+ T cells. TCRdb fed the PCR reads into MiXCR, producing one record per CDR3 protein. The sample lists more than 9,000 distinct CDR3 sequences, around three fifths occurring once. Treatment defined: approximately nine-day PBMC culture with coronavirus spike peptide pools or control peptides (ViraFEST assay). The source material was CD4+ T cells from blood, cultured in vitro. The receptor source for this set is a human donor who had recovered from COVID-19.

The table lists this clonotype with a few counts. The chain is built from TRBV6-1 and TRBJ1-1; TRBD1 agrees at 7 bases. With 6 bases clipped from V and 3 bases from J, the junction kept 10 bases outside the gene matches. Looked up from germline, CDR1 is MNHNS and CDR2 is SASEGT. CDR3 size: 15 residues. CDR3 in amino acids: CASRRGQLGDTEAFF. The CDR3 bases are TGTGCCAGCAGGAGGGGACAGCTCGGGGACACTGAAGCTTTCTTT.

V gene TRBV2 combines with J gene TRBJ2-3, with D maybe TRBD2 (5 bases). The CDR3 runs 14 residues. CDR1 SNHLY and CDR2 FYNNEI come from the germline V gene. V lost 6 bases to trimming and J lost 5 bases, with 15 bases between them. CDR3 in DNA: TGTGCCAGCAGCCCCACTAGTTTCGAAGATACGCAGTATTTT. Protein sequence: CASSPTSFEDTQYF. Looking up the rest from reference TRBV2 and TRBJ2-3 gives the full variable domain: EPEVTQTPSHQVTQMGQEVILRCVPISNHLYFYWYRQILGQKVEFLVSFYNNEISEKSEIFDDQFSVERPDGSNFTLKIRSTKLEDSAMYFCASSPTSFEDTQYFGPGTRLTVL.

The sample holds one count of this clonotype. The chain couples TRBV6-1 to TRBJ2-7; 8 bases line up with TRBD1. The V and J ends lost 3 bases and 4 bases, in that order; junction bases with no gene match: 5. Germline-derived CDR1 and CDR2 are MNHNS and SASEGT. The CDR3 runs to 14 residues. The CDR3 DNA sequence: TGTGCCAGCAGTGATTCAGGGGGCGGATACGAGCAGTACTTC. Protein sequence: CASSDSGGGYEQYF.

The CDR3 nucleotides read TGTGCCAGCGAAGACAGTTCTGGGGCCAACGTCCTGACTTTC. Its protein is CASEDSSGANVLTF. V is TRBV7-9 and J is TRBJ2-6, with TRBD1 as a possible D gene (5 bases). V was clipped by 8 bases and J by 1 base, with 9 bases between them. Per the germline V gene, CDR1 is SEHNR and CDR2 is FQNEAQ (reference sequence). CDR3 length: 14 residues.

There are a few counts of this clonotype. This chain joins TRBV6-1 and TRBJ1-2; 11 bases map to TRBD1. The CDR3 is 18 amino acids. The trim removed 5 bases at V and 1 base at J, leaving 12 bases unmatched. Germline assignment: CDR1 MNHNS and CDR2 SASEGT. This CDR3 reads CASSQRRTGGAFNYGYTF. CDR3 bases: TGTGCCAGCAGTCAACGTAGGACAGGGGGCGCGTTTAACTATGGCTACACCTTC.

The CDR3: CASRGGELFF. The CDR3 DNA reads TGTGCCAGCAGGGGCGGGGAGCTGTTTTTT. This chain uses TRBV28 with TRBJ2-2; D is unresolved. Looked up from germline, CDR1 is MDHEN and CDR2 is SYDVKM. The V gene lost 6 bases and the J gene lost 7 bases, with 3 bases spanning the gap. The CDR3 contains 10 residues. The variable domain in full, with the rest retrieved from reference TRBV28 and TRBJ2-2, is DVKVTQSSRYLVKRTGEKVFLECVQDMDHENMFWYRQDPGLGLRLIYFSYDVKMKEKGDIPEGYSVSREKKERFSLILESASTNQTSMYLCASRGGELFFGEGSRLTVL.

The rearrangement joins TRBV6-5 to TRBJ2-5, with 11 nucleotides matching TRBD2. CDR1 and CDR2 (germline): MNHEY, SVGAGI. J gave up 5 bases and V 4 bases, and 6 bases lay outside the gene matches. The CDR3 consists of 15 residues. CDR3 in amino acids: CASSSFSGRAETQYF. The DNA of the CDR3 is TGTGCCAGCAGTTCTTTTAGCGGGAGGGCGGAGACCCAGTACTTC.

Comments on this clonotype: At one boundary the junction diverges from the germline segment, which might be a read error. The chain carries TRBV6-2 or TRBV6-3 and TRBJ1-1; D gene unclear. The germline CDR1 and CDR2 sequences are MNHEY and SVGEGT. The CDR3 totals 13 residues. CDR3 bases: TGTGCCAGCAGCCCTTCTGGGCACCCGATGCCTCTCTTT. This codes for CASSPSGHPMPLF.

The gene calls are TRBV5-1 and TRBJ1-1; D is ambiguous. The germline gives CDR1 SGHRS, CDR2 YFSETQ. The CDR3 loop spans 14 amino acids. Between the trimmed V and J ends, which lost 0 bases and 8 bases, there was a span of 14 bases. For the CDR3, the DNA is TGCGCCAGCAGCTTGGGTCCAGGCTCTAACGAAGCTTTCTTT. Amino acids: CASSLGPGSNEAFF.

The chain carries TRBV10-3 and TRBJ2-5, with D possibly being TRBD1 (6 bases). V was clipped by 2 bases and J by 5 bases, with 9 bases between them. CDR1 is ENHRY, CDR2 SYGVKD, per germline. There are 13 residues in the CDR3. The CDR3: CAISEEQGETQYF. The CDR3 coding sequence is TGTGCCATCAGTGAGGAGCAGGGGGAGACCCAGTACTTC.

The chain recombines TRBV4-1 with TRBJ1-2; the D gene is possibly TRBD1 (5 bases). Germline V lookup: CDR1 MGHRA, CDR2 YSYEKL. V lost 0 bases and J lost 8, with 22 bases in between. This CDR3 is built from 17 residues. This CDR3 is CASSQDRVELGGRGYTF. In nucleotides, the CDR3 is TGCGCCAGCAGCCAAGATCGGGTAGAACTGGGGGGGAGAGGCTACACCTTC.

The J gene is TRBJ2-5, the V gene TRBV7-6; D is perhaps TRBD1 or TRBD2 (5 bases each). This CDR3 comprises 14 residues. Germline values: CDR1 SGHVS, CDR2 FNYEAQ. The ends were cut back, 5 bases at V and 2 bases at J, with 12 bases in the middle. In DNA form, the CDR3 reads TGTGCCAGCAGCCAGGGACCGGGACAAGAGACCCAGTACTTC. Its translation is CASSQGPGQETQYF.

This clonotype was counted only a few times. The rearrangement uses TRBV11-2 and TRBJ1-2; D remains ambiguous. From germline, CDR1 is SGHAT and CDR2 FQNNGV. The CDR3 extends over 12 amino acids. V lost 3 bases to trimming and J lost 8 bases, with 10 bases between them. The CDR3 here is CASSLEGEGYTF. CDR3 sequence (DNA): TGTGCCAGCAGCTTGGAGGGTGAGGGCTACACCTTC.

This clonotype has a handful of counts. The chain employs TRBV20-1 and TRBJ2-7, with a weak D call TRBD2 (6 bases). The germline gives CDR1 DFQATT, CDR2 SNEGSKA (reference sequence). The CDR3 is 16 residues long. Trimming removed 4 bases from V and 1 base from J, with 20 bases in between. The CDR3 sequence: CSATPGGSRGSYEQYF. CDR3 nucleotide sequence: TGCAGTGCTACACCCGGGGGATCGAGGGGTTCCTACGAGCAGTACTTC.

This chain connects TRBV7-9 to TRBJ2-3; D is possibly TRBD2 (6 bases). CDR3 size: 15 residues. Per germline, CDR1 SEHNR and CDR2 FQNEAQ (reference sequence). Trimming pared 1 base from V and 8 bases from J, leaving 16 bases between. The CDR3 loop is CASSLGSTGETTQYF. As DNA, the CDR3 is TGTGCCAGCAGCTTAGGGTCAACGGGGGAGACTACGCAGTATTTT.

The chain employs TRBV14 and TRBJ2-3, with D tentatively TRBD2 (5 bases). Trimming stripped 0 bases from V and 0 bases from J, with 7 bases between. The germline V gene has CDR1 SGHDN and CDR2 FVKESK. The CDR3 runs to 15 residues. The CDR3, as DNA: TGTGCCAGCAGCCAAGATACGGGGAGCACAGATACGCAGTATTTT. Its protein is CASSQDTGSTDTQYF.

The J gene is TRBJ1-1, the V gene TRBV15; D remains unclear. Germline assignment: CDR1 LNHNV and CDR2 YYDKDF (reference sequence). The length of the CDR3 is 14 residues. Between the trimmed V and J ends, which lost 0 bases and 8 bases, there was a span of 13 bases. DNA of the CDR3: TGTGCCACCAGCAGAGATCGTTCTGGGAGGGAAGCTTTCTTT. Its protein product is CATSRDRSGREAFF.

The rearrangement uses TRBV19 and TRBJ1-5; D unclear. The CDR3 totals 15 residues. Trimming took 3 bases from V and 3 from J, leaving 12 bases between them. Germline V gives CDR1 LNHDA, CDR2 SQIVND (reference sequence). The CDR3 region is CASSMGRGDNQPQHF. CDR3 coding DNA: TGTGCCAGTAGTATGGGGAGAGGAGACAATCAGCCCCAGCATTTT. Complete variable domain (other parts from reference TRBV19 and TRBJ1-5): DGGITQSPKYLFRKEGQNVTLSCEQNLNHDAMYWYRQDPGQGLRLIYYSQIVNDFQKGDIAEGYSVSREKKESFPLTVTSAQKNPTAFYLCASSMGRGDNQPQHFGDGTRLSIL.

This clonotype has only a few counts. The V and J genes are TRBV11-3 and TRBJ1-1, with TRBD1 matching 8 bases. Germline loops: CDR1 SGHNT, CDR2 YENEEA. The CDR3 has 15 amino acids. V gave up 3 bases and J gave up 1 base; unmatched junction bases: 4. The CDR3 coding sequence is TGTGCCAGCAGCTTTTTCGGACAGGGGAACACTGAAGCTTTCTTT. This translates into CASSFFGQGNTEAFF.

The rearrangement uses TRBV5-1 and TRBJ1-6; D gene uncertain. The CDR3 runs 14 residues. Germline CDR1 and CDR2: SGHRS and YFSETQ. Deletions cut 0 bases from V and 5 bases from J, with 6 bases between. Here the CDR3 DNA reads TGCGCCAGCAGCTTGGCAGCGAATAATTCACCCCTCCACTTT. Translation gives CASSLAANNSPLHF.

The chain employs TRBV2 and TRBJ1-2, with D possibly matching TRBD1 (5 bases). Germline V lookup: CDR1 SNHLY, CDR2 FYNNEI. Trimming removed 2 bases at V and 4 bases at J, with 14 bases between. The CDR3 length is 15 residues. The CDR3 here is CASSERARGIYGYTF. DNA for the CDR3: TGTGCCAGCAGTGAACGTGCTCGGGGGATCTATGGCTACACCTTC.